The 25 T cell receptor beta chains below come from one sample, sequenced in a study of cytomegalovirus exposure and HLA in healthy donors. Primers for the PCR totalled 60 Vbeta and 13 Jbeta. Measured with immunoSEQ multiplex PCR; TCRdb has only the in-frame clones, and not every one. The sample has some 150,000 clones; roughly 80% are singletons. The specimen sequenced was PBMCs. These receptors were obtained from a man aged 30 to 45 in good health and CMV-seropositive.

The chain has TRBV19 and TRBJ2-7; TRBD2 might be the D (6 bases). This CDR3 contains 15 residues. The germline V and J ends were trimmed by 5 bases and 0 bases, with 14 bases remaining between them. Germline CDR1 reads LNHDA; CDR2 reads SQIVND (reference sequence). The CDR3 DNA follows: TGTGCCAGTAGTCCCGGGACTGTCAGCTCCTACGAGCAGTACTTC. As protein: CASSPGTVSSYEQYF.

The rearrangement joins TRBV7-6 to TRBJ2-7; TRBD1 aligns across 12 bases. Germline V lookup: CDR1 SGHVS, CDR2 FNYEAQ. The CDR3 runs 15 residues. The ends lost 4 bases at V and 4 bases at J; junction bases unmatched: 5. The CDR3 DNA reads TGTGCCAGCAGCTCCGGGACAGGGGGCCTGTACGAGCAGTACTTC. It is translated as CASSSGTGGLYEQYF.

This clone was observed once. The CDR3 sequence is CASSPGGYNTEAFF. The DNA for the CDR3 is TGTGCCAGCTCACCAGGGGGGTACAACACTGAAGCTTTCTTT. The V call is TRBV18, the J call TRBJ1-1; possibly TRBD1 for D (5 bases). In germline, CDR1 is KGHSH, CDR2 LQKENI. The ends were cut back, 2 bases at V and 2 bases at J, with 9 bases in the middle. This CDR3 contains 14 residues. Using reference TRBV18 and TRBJ1-1 for the parts outside the CDR3, the full variable domain is NAGVMQNPRHLVRRRGQEARLRCSPMKGHSHVYWYRQLPEEGLKFMVYLQKENIIDESGMPKERFSAEFPKEGPSILRIQQVVRGDSAAYFCASSPGGYNTEAFFGQGTRLTVV.

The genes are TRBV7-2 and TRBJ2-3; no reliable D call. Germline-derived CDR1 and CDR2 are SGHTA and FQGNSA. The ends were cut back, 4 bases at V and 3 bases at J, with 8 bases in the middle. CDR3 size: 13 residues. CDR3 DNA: TGTGCCAGCAGCTCGCAGTGGACAGATACGCAGTATTTT. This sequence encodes CASSSQWTDTQYF.

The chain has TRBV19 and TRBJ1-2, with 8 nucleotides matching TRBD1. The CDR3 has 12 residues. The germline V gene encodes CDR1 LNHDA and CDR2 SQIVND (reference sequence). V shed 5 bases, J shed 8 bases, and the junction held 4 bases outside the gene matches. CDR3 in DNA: TGTGCCAGTAGTGATCAGGGGGCCGGCTACACCTTC. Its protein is CASSDQGAGYTF.

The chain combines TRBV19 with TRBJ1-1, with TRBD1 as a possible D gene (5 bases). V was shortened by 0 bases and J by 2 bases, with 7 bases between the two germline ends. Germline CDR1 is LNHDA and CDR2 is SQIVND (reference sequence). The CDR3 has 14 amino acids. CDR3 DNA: TGTGCCAGTAGTATAGACAGGGTTAACACTGAAGCTTTCTTT. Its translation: CASSIDRVNTEAFF.

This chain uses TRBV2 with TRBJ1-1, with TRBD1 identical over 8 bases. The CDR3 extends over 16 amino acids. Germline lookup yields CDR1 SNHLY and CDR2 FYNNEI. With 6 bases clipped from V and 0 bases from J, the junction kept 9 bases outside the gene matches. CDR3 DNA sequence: TGTGCCAGCAGGCACCGGGACAGGAGCATGAACACTGAAGCTTTCTTT. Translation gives CASRHRDRSMNTEAFF.

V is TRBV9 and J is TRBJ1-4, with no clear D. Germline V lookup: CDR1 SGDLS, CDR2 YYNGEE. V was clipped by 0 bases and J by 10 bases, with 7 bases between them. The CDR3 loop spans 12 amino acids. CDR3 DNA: TGTGCCAGCAGCGTAGTCGGAGGAAAACTGTTTTTT. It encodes CASSVVGGKLFF.

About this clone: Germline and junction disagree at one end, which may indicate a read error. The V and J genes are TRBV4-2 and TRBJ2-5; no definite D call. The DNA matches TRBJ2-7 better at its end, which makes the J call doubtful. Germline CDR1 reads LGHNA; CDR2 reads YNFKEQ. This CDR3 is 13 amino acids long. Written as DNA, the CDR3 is TGTGCTAGCAGCCAAGGATACGACTACGAGCAGTACTTC. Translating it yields CASSQGYDYEQYF.

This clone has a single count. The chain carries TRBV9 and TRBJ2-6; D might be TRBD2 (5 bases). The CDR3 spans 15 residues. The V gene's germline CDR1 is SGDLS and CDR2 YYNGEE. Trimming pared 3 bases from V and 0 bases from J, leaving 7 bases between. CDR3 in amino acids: CASSAGNSGANVLTF. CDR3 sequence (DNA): TGTGCCAGCAGCGCCGGGAACTCTGGGGCCAACGTCCTGACTTTC.

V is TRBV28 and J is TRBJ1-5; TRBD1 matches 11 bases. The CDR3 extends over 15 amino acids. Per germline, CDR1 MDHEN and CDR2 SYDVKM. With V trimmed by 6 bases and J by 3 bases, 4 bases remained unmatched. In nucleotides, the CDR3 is TGTGCCAGCAGCCGGGACAGGGGGATCAATCAGCCCCAGCATTTT. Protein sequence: CASSRDRGINQPQHF.

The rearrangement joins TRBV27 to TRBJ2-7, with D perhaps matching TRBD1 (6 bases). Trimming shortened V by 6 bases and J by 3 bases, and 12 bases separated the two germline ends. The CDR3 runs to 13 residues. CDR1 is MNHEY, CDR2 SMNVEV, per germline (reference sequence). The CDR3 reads CASSFGQSYEQYF. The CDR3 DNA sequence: TGTGCCAGCAGCTTCGGACAGAGCTACGAGCAGTACTTC.

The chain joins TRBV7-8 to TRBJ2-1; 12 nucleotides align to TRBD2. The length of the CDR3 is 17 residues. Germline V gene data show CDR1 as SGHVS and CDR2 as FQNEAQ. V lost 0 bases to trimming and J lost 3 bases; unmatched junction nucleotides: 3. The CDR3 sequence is CASSLAGLAGNYNEQFF. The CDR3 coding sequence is TGTGCCAGCAGCTTAGCCGGACTAGCGGGGAACTACAATGAGCAGTTCTTC.

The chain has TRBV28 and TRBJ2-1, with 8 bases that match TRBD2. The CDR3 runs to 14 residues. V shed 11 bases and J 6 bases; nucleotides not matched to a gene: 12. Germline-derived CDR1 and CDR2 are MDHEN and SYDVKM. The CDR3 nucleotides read TGTGCCCTTAGCGGGACCGAGTTCGGCAATGAGCAGTTCTTC. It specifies CALSGTEFGNEQFF.

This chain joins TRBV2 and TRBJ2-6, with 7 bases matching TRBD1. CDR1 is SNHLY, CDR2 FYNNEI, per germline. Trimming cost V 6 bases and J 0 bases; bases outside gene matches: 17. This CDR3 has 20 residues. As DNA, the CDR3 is TGTGCCAGCAGCGCCCATAAGGACAGGCGGTCTATCTCTGGGGCCAACGTCCTGACTTTC. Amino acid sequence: CASSAHKDRRSISGANVLTF.

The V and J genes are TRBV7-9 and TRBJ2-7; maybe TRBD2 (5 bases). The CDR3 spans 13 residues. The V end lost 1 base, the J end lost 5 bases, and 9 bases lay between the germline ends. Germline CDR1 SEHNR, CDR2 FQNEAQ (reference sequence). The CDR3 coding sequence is TGTGCCAGCAGCTTAGTAAACGGGAACGAGCAGTACTTC. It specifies CASSLVNGNEQYF. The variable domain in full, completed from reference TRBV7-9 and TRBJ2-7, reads DTGVSQNPRHKITKRGQNVTFRCDPISEHNRLYWYRQTLGQGPEFLTYFQNEAQLEKSRLLSDRFSAERPKGSFSTLEIQRTEQGDSAMYLCASSLVNGNEQYFGPGTRLTVT.

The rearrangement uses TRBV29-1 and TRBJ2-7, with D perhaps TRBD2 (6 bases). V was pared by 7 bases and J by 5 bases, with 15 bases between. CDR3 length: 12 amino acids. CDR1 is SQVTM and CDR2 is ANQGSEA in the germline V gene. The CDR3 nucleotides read TGCAGCGCCCGGACTAATAACCACGAGCAGTACTTC. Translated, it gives CSARTNNHEQYF.

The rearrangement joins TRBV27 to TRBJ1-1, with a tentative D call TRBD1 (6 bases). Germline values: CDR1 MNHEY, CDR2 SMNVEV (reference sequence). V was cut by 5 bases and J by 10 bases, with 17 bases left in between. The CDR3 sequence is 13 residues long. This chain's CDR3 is CASSPNRDPGAFF. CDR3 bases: TGTGCCAGCAGTCCCAACAGGGACCCGGGAGCTTTCTTT.

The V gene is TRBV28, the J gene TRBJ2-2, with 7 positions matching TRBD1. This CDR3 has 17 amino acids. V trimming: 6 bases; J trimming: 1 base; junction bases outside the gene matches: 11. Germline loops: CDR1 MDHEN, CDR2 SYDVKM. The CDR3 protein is CASRLPGNRGNTGELFF. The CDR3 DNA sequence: TGTGCCAGCAGACTCCCAGGAAACAGGGGGAACACCGGGGAGCTGTTTTTT. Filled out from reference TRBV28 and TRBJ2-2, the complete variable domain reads DVKVTQSSRYLVKRTGEKVFLECVQDMDHENMFWYRQDPGLGLRLIYFSYDVKMKEKGDIPEGYSVSREKKERFSLILESASTNQTSMYLCASRLPGNRGNTGELFFGEGSRLTVL.

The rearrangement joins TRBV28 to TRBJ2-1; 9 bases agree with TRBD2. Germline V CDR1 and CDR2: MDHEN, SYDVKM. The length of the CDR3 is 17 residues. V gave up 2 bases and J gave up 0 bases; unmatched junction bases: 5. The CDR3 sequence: CASSLGSGSRSYNEQFF. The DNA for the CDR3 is TGTGCCAGCAGTTTAGGTAGCGGGAGCCGCTCCTACAATGAGCAGTTCTTC.

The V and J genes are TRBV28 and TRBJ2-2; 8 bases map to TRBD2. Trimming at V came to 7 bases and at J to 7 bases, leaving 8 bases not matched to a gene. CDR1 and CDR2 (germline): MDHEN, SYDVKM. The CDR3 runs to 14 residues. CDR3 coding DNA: TGTGCCAGCACCCTCGGGGGGGAGCACGGGGAGCTGTTTTTT. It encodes CASTLGGEHGELFF.

CDR3 sequence reads: CSALPSSGNTIYF. The CDR3 DNA sequence: TGCAGCGCCCTCCCGAGCTCTGGAAACACCATATATTTT. The chain uses TRBV29-1 and TRBJ1-3, with no clear D. Germline loops: CDR1 SQVTM, CDR2 ANQGSEA. Trimming pared 7 bases from V and 0 bases from J, leaving 10 bases between. This CDR3 is built from 13 residues.

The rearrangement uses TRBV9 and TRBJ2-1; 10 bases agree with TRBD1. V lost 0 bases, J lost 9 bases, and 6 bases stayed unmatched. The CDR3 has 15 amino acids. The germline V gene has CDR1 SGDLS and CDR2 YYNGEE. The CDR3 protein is CASSVETGGRVEQFF. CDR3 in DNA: TGTGCCAGCAGCGTAGAGACAGGGGGCCGGGTTGAGCAGTTCTTC.

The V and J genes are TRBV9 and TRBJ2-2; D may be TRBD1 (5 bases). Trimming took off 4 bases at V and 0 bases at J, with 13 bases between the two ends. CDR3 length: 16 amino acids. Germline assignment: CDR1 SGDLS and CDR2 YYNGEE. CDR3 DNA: TGTGCCAGCAGCCCAAGACAGAGAACGAACACCGGGGAGCTGTTTTTT. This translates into CASSPRQRTNTGELFF.

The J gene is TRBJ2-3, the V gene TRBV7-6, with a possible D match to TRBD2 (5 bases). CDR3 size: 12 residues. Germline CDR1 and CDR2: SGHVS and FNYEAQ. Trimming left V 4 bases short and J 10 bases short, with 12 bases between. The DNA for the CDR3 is TGTGCCAGCAGCTCGCACGGAGGTCCGCAGTATTTT. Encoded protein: CASSSHGGPQYF.